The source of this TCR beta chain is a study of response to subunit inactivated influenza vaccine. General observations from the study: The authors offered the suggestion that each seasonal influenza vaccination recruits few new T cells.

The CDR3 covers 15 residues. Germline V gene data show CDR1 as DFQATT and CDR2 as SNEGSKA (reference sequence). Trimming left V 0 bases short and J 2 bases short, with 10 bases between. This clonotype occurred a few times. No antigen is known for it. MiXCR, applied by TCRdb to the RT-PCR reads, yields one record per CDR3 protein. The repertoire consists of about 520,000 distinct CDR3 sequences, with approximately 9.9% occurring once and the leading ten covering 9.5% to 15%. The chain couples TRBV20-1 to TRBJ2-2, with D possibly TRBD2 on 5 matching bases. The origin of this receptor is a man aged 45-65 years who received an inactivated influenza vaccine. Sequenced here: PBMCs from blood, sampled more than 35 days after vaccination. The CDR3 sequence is CSARDTDSNTGELFF. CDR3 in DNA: TGCAGTGCTAGAGATACGGACTCTAACACCGGGGAGCTGTTTTTT.